Listed below are T cell receptor beta chains from one sample, sequenced in a study of regulatory T cells in long-lasting Graves disease. TCRdb itself ran the multiplex PCR reads through MiXCR, one entry per CDR3 protein. Of about 290,000 distinct CDR3 sequences listed, around 20% are singletons. The specimen was peripheral blood mononuclear cells (PBMCs), collected when the disease was refractory, from a patient treated with antithyroid drugs. These receptor sequences come from a female donor with Graves disease. Each CDR3 is given with its conserved first and last residue. The D gene is left open where the match is weak. Rows give clone size only sometimes, using once, few, many, or a class for an expanded clone.

J | D | V | size | CDR3 | DNA
TRBJ2-7 | . | TRBV4-2 | few | CASSQEWGILTYEQYF | TGTGCCAGCAGCCAAGAATGGGGTATCCTTACCTACGAGCAGTACTTC
TRBJ2-5 | . | TRBV7-9 | many | CASSLAQETQYF | TGTGCCAGCAGCTTAGCGCAGGAGACCCAGTACTTC
TRBJ1-6 | . | TRBV2 | many | CASSLRQPDNSPLHF | TGTGCCAGCAGTTTGAGACAGCCCGATAATTCACCCCTCCACTTT
TRBJ2-1 | TRBD2 | TRBV19 | . | CASRHGAGEGVEQFF | TGTGCCAGTAGACATGGAGCGGGAGAGGGGGTTGAGCAGTTCTTC
TRBJ2-5 | . | TRBV6-5 | . | CASSYRQGETQYF | TGTGCCAGCAGTTACCGGCAGGGAGAGACCCAGTACTTC
TRBJ2-7 | . | TRBV27 | many | CASSLSGGEQYF | TGTGCCAGCAGTTTATCTGGGGGCGAGCAGTACTTC
TRBJ2-1 | . | TRBV15 | . | CATSSAGNNEQFF | TGTGCCACCAGCAGCGCGGGGAACAATGAGCAGTTCTTC
TRBJ2-3 | . | TRBV7-9 | . | CASSSVRGSPTDTQYF | TGTGCCAGCAGCTCAGTCCGGGGCTCACCCACAGATACGCAGTATTTT
TRBJ2-4 | TRBD1 | TRBV7-2 | . | CASSFGTGALRKNIQYF | TGTGCCAGCAGCTTTGGGACAGGGGCTTTACGCAAAAACATTCAGTACTTC
TRBJ2-5 | . | TRBV9 | once | CASSVEDGQETQYF | TGTGCCAGCAGCGTAGAGGACGGACAAGAGACCCAGTACTTC